This is a list of T cell receptor beta chains from one sample in a study of blood T cells in healthy people across ages. TCRdb re-analysed the 5' RACE reads in MiXCR, keeping a single row per CDR3 protein. The table records about 720,000 distinct CDR3 sequences, 20% to 25% of them present only once. The sample taken for sequencing was blood. These receptors originate from a man aged 65 to 85 in good health. Each CDR3 is given without its conserved first and last residue. Each record gives: J gene, V gene, CDR3 protein.

j_gene: TRBJ1-1
v_gene: TRBV29-1
CDR3aa: SVEGMGPGTEAF

j_gene: TRBJ1-2
v_gene: TRBV20-1
CDR3aa: SAEPGGANYGYT

j_gene: TRBJ1-3
v_gene: TRBV20-1
CDR3aa: SAILRDSGNTIY

j_gene: TRBJ2-3
v_gene: TRBV12-3/TRBV12-4
CDR3aa: ASSGTSGVGTDTQY

j_gene: TRBJ2-7
v_gene: TRBV4-1
CDR3aa: ASSQAKGGSSYEQY

j_gene: TRBJ2-2
v_gene: TRBV7-3
CDR3aa: ASGLASGTGVLAGELF

j_gene: TRBJ2-2
v_gene: TRBV18
CDR3aa: ASSPEESGLQHGELF

j_gene: TRBJ2-3
v_gene: TRBV6-1
CDR3aa: ASRADLGGLDTQY

j_gene: TRBJ2-1
v_gene: TRBV29-1
CDR3aa: SSGTASYNEQF

j_gene: TRBJ2-5
v_gene: TRBV18
CDR3aa: ASSRENQETQY

j_gene: TRBJ1-4
v_gene: TRBV20-1
CDR3aa: SARDRGRGQWDEKLF

j_gene: TRBJ1-2
v_gene: TRBV20-1
CDR3aa: SAQSLTSYGYT

j_gene: TRBJ2-1
v_gene: TRBV29-1
CDR3aa: SAYGLANEQF

j_gene: TRBJ2-4
v_gene: TRBV24-1
CDR3aa: ATSDSGNPGNIQY

j_gene: TRBJ2-5
v_gene: TRBV6-1
CDR3aa: ASSGTYWGTQY

j_gene: TRBJ2-1
v_gene: TRBV24-1
CDR3aa: ATSDTGTQNNEQF

j_gene: TRBJ1-5
v_gene: TRBV25-1
CDR3aa: ASSDSGGNQPQH

j_gene: TRBJ1-4
v_gene: TRBV7-3
CDR3aa: ASSRGKNEKLF

j_gene: TRBJ1-1
v_gene: TRBV6-1
CDR3aa: AGSEERTKGAEAF

j_gene: TRBJ2-5
v_gene: TRBV12-3/TRBV12-4
CDR3aa: ASRDFLGETQY

j_gene: TRBJ2-5
v_gene: TRBV6-2/TRBV6-3
CDR3aa: ASSPSRPLRETQY

j_gene: TRBJ1-4
v_gene: TRBV5-1
CDR3aa: ANSFGRTNEKLF

j_gene: TRBJ1-5
v_gene: TRBV5-1
CDR3aa: ASSPLGHQNQPQH

j_gene: TRBJ2-1
v_gene: TRBV6-5
CDR3aa: ASKAVGRPINNEQF

j_gene: TRBJ2-1
v_gene: TRBV7-9
CDR3aa: ASSVGGEGGEQF

j_gene: TRBJ1-2
v_gene: TRBV20-1
CDR3aa: SASFSRLSGYT

j_gene: -
v_gene: TRBV11-2
CDR3aa: ASSDTQGAYEQF

j_gene: TRBJ1-6
v_gene: TRBV20-1
CDR3aa: SARGQGLSPLH

j_gene: TRBJ2-4
v_gene: TRBV19
CDR3aa: ASSIYGWGSAKNIQY

j_gene: TRBJ2-1
v_gene: TRBV14
CDR3aa: ASSQPSGRSYNEQF

j_gene: TRBJ1-4
v_gene: TRBV27
CDR3aa: ASSLRGLGKLF